Reported below is one TCR beta chain. The antigen is not known. The data were produced by immunoSEQ multiplex PCR, yet TCRdb's version contains in-frame clones alone and is incomplete. This table holds roughly 64,000 clones, 81% found once. The sample belongs to a study of T cells in localized non-small cell lung cancer. Germline V gene lookup returns CDR1 LNHDA and CDR2 SQIVND (reference sequence). This CDR3 comprises 14 residues. The germline V and J ends were trimmed by 0 bases and 6 bases, with 9 bases remaining between them. Study outcomes and limitations: Compared with tumor, uninvolved adjacent lung displayed greater T cell clonality, ranking highest overall. Adjacent lung was found to contain a median approximately 50 of the top 100 tumor clones. Sequencing was limited to one tumor region, leaving the possibility of heterogeneity open.

Source: PBMCs, taken before any cancer treatment. The rearrangement links TRBV19 to TRBJ1-5, with no clear D. The receptor was derived from a man between 40 and 70 years old with stage II lung adenocarcinoma. The CDR3 DNA sequence: TGTGCCAGTAGTATAGACCCAAAGGGTCAGCCCCAGCATTTT. This codes for CASSIDPKGQPQHF.